Shown below are 14 T cell receptor beta chains from a single sample sequenced in a study of identifying expanded T cells in peripheral blood. Generated by immunoSEQ multiplex PCR, the TCRdb table keeps only in-frame clones and is missing some. The sample has approximately 120,000 clones, about 88% seen once. Sequenced sample: blood. These receptors originate from a person aged 18-70 years in good health.

The chain combines TRBV7-8 with TRBJ1-1; D gene ambiguous. The CDR3 spans 13 residues. Deletions cut 1 base from V and 2 bases from J, with 5 bases between. CDR1 and CDR2 from the germline V gene are SGHVS and FQNEAQ. The CDR3 spells CASSLEGNTEAFF. As DNA, the CDR3 is TGTGCCAGCAGCTTAGAGGGCAACACTGAAGCTTTCTTT.

The chain joins TRBV6-5 to TRBJ1-1; 7 bases line up with TRBD1. V was pared by 2 bases and J by 4 bases, with 4 bases of the junction left unmatched. There are 14 residues in the CDR3. The germline V gene encodes CDR1 MNHEY and CDR2 SVGAGI. CDR3 nucleotide sequence: TGTGCCAGCAGTTACAGACAGGGCAGCACTGAAGCTTTCTTT. Amino acids: CASSYRQGSTEAFF.

This chain links TRBV29-1 with TRBJ2-5; D may be TRBD2 (6 bases). Germline V gene sequence: CDR1 SQVTM, CDR2 ANQGSEA. The V gene lost 3 bases and the J gene lost 1 base, with 12 bases spanning the gap. CDR3 size: 14 residues. The CDR3 reads CSVDSGAPQETQYF. Written as DNA, the CDR3 is TGCAGCGTTGACTCGGGAGCGCCCCAAGAGACCCAGTACTTC.

The chain employs TRBV7-9 and TRBJ2-5, with 7 bases identical to TRBD1. The germline CDR1 and CDR2 sequences are SEHNR and FQNEAQ (reference sequence). V shed 5 bases and J 2 bases; nucleotides not matched to a gene: 8. The CDR3 covers 15 residues. This chain's CDR3 is CASSPRTGRQETQYF. The CDR3, as DNA: TGTGCCAGCAGCCCGCGGACAGGCCGGCAAGAGACCCAGTACTTC.

This clone was seen a single time. This chain joins TRBV7-6 and TRBJ2-5; no firm D call. V shed 8 bases and J shed 4 bases, with 8 bases lying between them. Germline V gives CDR1 SGHVS, CDR2 FNYEAQ. The CDR3 totals 11 residues. Here the CDR3 DNA reads TGTGCCAGCGCTAACGGAGAGACCCAGTACTTC. Translation: CASANGETQYF.

V usage is TRBV28 and J usage is TRBJ2-5, with TRBD2 as a possible D gene (5 bases). This CDR3 comprises 13 residues. The germline V gene has CDR1 MDHEN and CDR2 SYDVKM. V lost 1 base, J lost 4 bases, and 7 bases lay in between. Here the CDR3 DNA reads TGTGCCAGCAGTTTATTGGGGAGAGAGACCCAGTACTTC. This sequence encodes CASSLLGRETQYF.

The V call is TRBV6-5, the J call TRBJ2-7; D assignment may be TRBD1 or TRBD2 (5 bases each). The CDR3 is made up of 13 amino acids. V lost 8 bases and J 2 bases, leaving 13 bases between the germline ends. Germline V CDR1 and CDR2: MNHEY, SVGAGI. CDR3 nucleotides: TGTGCCAGCGCCGGGACGGCGACCTACGAGCAGTACTTC. Amino acids: CASAGTATYEQYF.

The chain combines TRBV7-6 with TRBJ2-2, with a tentative D call TRBD2 (6 bases). CDR1 SGHVS and CDR2 FNYEAQ come from the germline V gene. Trimming pared 6 bases from V and 0 bases from J, leaving 17 bases between. The CDR3 sequence is 17 residues long. Here the CDR3 DNA reads TGTGCCAGCAGTATCCGTGGAGGGCGCGCGAACACCGGGGAGCTGTTTTTT. It encodes CASSIRGGRANTGELFF.

The V and J genes are TRBV7-6 and TRBJ2-1, with a possible D match to TRBD2 (5 bases). CDR1 is SGHVS, CDR2 FNYEAQ, per germline. V dropped 3 bases and J dropped 0 bases, with 6 bases sitting between them. The CDR3 is made up of 14 amino acids. The CDR3 loop reads CASSFTSSYNEQFF. In nucleotides, the CDR3 is TGTGCCAGCAGCTTCACTAGCTCCTACAATGAGCAGTTCTTC. The variable domain in full, with the rest retrieved from reference TRBV7-6 and TRBJ2-1, is GAGVSQSPRYKVTKRGQDVALRCDPISGHVSLYWYRQALGQGPEFLTYFNYEAQQDKSGLPNDRFSAERPEGSISTLTIQRTEQRDSAMYRCASSFTSSYNEQFFGPGTRLTVL.

The J gene is TRBJ1-1, the V gene TRBV9, with D unresolved. The germline V gene encodes CDR1 SGDLS and CDR2 YYNGEE. CDR3 length: 13 amino acids. Trimming stripped 1 base from V and 2 bases from J, with 6 bases between. CDR3 bases: TGTGCCAGCAGCGTAAGGCCAAACACTGAAGCTTTCTTT. Amino acids: CASSVRPNTEAFF.

This clone came up a few times. The chain is built from TRBV19 and TRBJ1-1; D is possibly TRBD1 (5 bases). CDR1 LNHDA and CDR2 SQIVND come from the germline V gene (reference sequence). Trimming shortened V by 7 bases and J by 8 bases, and 17 bases separated the two germline ends. The CDR3 runs to 13 residues. The CDR3 DNA reads TGTGCCAGTACCCAGCGGGGAACAGGAGAAGCTTTCTTT. Translation: CASTQRGTGEAFF.

The genes are TRBV6-1 and TRBJ1-1; D not resolved. V was cut by 2 bases and J by 4 bases, with 11 bases left in between. Germline CDR1 and CDR2: MNHNS and SASEGT. CDR3 length: 14 amino acids. CDR3 region: CASSESSESTEAFF. The CDR3 DNA follows: TGTGCCAGCAGTGAATCCTCTGAGAGCACTGAAGCTTTCTTT.

The chain combines TRBV28 with TRBJ1-5, with TRBD1 as a possible D gene (6 bases). The CDR3 length is 16 residues. Germline-derived CDR1 and CDR2 are MDHEN and SYDVKM. V dropped 7 bases and J dropped 2 bases, with 18 bases sitting between them. CDR3 region: CASTDPGVRGNQPQHF. The CDR3, as DNA: TGTGCCAGCACCGACCCAGGGGTTAGAGGCAATCAGCCCCAGCATTTT.

The rearrangement uses TRBV6-5 and TRBJ2-5; TRBD1 matches 9 bases. Losses at the gene ends were 7 bases for V and 5 bases for J; bases not matched to a gene: 5. The germline V gene encodes CDR1 MNHEY and CDR2 SVGAGI. The CDR3 covers 13 residues. The CDR3 region is CASMGTGRETQYF. CDR3 sequence (DNA): TGTGCCAGCATGGGGACAGGGAGGGAGACCCAGTACTTC.